This T cell receptor (beta chain) was captured in a study of T cell responses to AZD1222 COVID-19 vaccine. Overall study findings and caveats: White British ancestry dominated among donors, who included more females, and clonal diversity was possibly underestimated. Spike was spanned by vaccine-associated CD4 TCRs, with dominance at 160-218 and 743-854.

CDR1 is MGHDK and CDR2 is SYGVNS in the germline V gene. There are 16 residues in the CDR3. Sequencing was performed with immunoSEQ multiplex PCR; in TCRdb, only in-frame clones are kept and a portion is missing. The table includes around 100,000 clones, roughly 88% detected once. This clone has only one observation. Its antigen is undetermined. A junction end diverges from the germline sequence, so it may reflect a read error. The TCR originated in an adult in good health. J is TRBJ1-2 and V is TRBV25-1; D ambiguous. The sequences come from peripheral blood, collected on day 0 of AZD1222 vaccination. The CDR3 sequence: CASSEYRAGFNYGYAF. The CDR3 region has the DNA TGTGCCAGCAGTGAATATCGGGCAGGCTTTAACTATGGCTACGCCTTC.